These 3 T cell receptor beta chains share one sample of origin, sequenced in a study of T cells in Graves' hyperthyroidism and ophthalmopathy. Amplification of TCR beta CDR3 regions was performed using RNA transcripts as template. Carried out on the TCR CDR3, a first-round RT-PCR used the HTBI primer set. TCRdb redid the calling of the multiplex PCR reads with MiXCR, one entry per CDR3 protein. This sample has about 740,000 distinct CDR3 sequences, with about 14% found just once. Material for sequencing was blood. These receptors all come from a woman between 18 and 30 years old with Graves' hyperthyroidism.

The chain has TRBV5-6 and TRBJ2-7; 8 bases align to TRBD1. Trimming at V came to 0 bases and at J to 0 bases, leaving 8 bases not matched to a gene. Germline V gives CDR1 SGHDT, CDR2 YYEEEE. The CDR3 is 17 amino acids. The CDR3 nucleotides are TGTGCCAGCAGCTTGGATCTGGCACAGGGGGTCTCCTACGAGCAGTACTTC. Amino acids: CASSLDLAQGVSYEQYF.

The genes are TRBV6-1 and TRBJ2-1, with 10 bases fitting TRBD1. V shed 3 bases and J 14 bases; nucleotides not matched to a gene: 7. The germline V gene has CDR1 MNHNS and CDR2 SASEGT. This CDR3 contains 13 residues. CDR3: CASSERTGTGEFF. Here the CDR3 DNA reads TGTGCCAGCAGTGAGAGAACCGGGACAGGGGAGTTCTTC.

V and J are TRBV28 and TRBJ1-4; 8 positions agree with TRBD1. This CDR3 spans 16 amino acids. The trim removed 5 bases at V and 7 bases at J, leaving 12 bases unmatched. From germline, CDR1 is MDHEN and CDR2 SYDVKM. DNA for the CDR3: TGTGCCAGCAGTCCCCCGAGACAGGGGAGGATTGAAAAACTGTTTTTT. Protein sequence: CASSPPRQGRIEKLFF.